This T cell receptor beta chain was documented in a study of blood T cells in healthy people across ages. Together with a sample-barcoded 5' primer, a J-beta primer mix was included in a second PCR lasting about 7 to 11 cycles. TCRdb passed the 5' RACE reads through MiXCR, listing each CDR3 protein once. This sample yields hundreds of thousands of distinct CDR3 sequences, of which approximately 44% are seen a single time; around 21% belongs to the top ten. Study-level results: When set beside aged donors, long-lived donors presented more naive CD4+ cells and higher diversity. Diversity estimates drawn from one million T cells were deemed underestimates.

With regard to this clonotype: Its target is unknown.

The receptor comes from a man aged 60 to 75 in good health. Sequenced sample: blood.

CDR3 loop: CAISTGLAGGTDTQYF. The CDR3 region has the DNA TGTGCCATCAGTACTGGACTAGCGGGGGGCACAGATACGCAGTATTTT. The V call is TRBV10-3, the J call TRBJ2-3, with 13 bases fitting TRBD2. CDR3 length: 16 amino acids. Germline V gives CDR1 ENHRY, CDR2 SYGVKD. V gave up 5 bases and J gave up 1 base; unmatched junction bases: 3.